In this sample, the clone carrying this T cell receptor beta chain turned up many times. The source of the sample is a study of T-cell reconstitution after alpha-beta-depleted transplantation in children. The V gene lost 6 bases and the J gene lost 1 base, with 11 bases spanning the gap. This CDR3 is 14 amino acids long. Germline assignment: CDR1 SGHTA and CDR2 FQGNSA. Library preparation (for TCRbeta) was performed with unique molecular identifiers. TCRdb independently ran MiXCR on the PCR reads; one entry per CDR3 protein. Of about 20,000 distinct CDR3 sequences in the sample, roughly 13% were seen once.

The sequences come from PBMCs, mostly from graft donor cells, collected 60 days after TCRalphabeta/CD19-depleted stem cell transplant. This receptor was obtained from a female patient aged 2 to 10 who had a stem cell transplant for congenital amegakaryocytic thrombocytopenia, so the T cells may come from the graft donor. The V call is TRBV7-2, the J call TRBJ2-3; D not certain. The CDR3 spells CASSSTRGTDTQYF. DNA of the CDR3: TGTGCCAGCAGTTCTACCCGGGGCACAGATACGCAGTATTTT.